The rows below give T cell receptor beta chains drawn from one sample of a study of T cell responses to AZD1222 COVID-19 vaccine. Libraries were prepared by immunoSEQ multiplex PCR; TCRdb keeps only in-frame clonotypes and omits some of them. This sample has some 140,000 clones, with about 89% found just once. The specimen comprised peripheral blood, sampled 28 days after the second AZD1222 dose. Receptor source: an adult who received the AZD1222 COVID-19 vaccine. Both conserved end residues are part of each CDR3.

length | J | V | CDR3
14 | TRBJ1-2 | TRBV25-1 | CASSEAQGHYGYTF
14 | TRBJ1-2 | TRBV2 | CASHPTGSNYGYTF
14 | TRBJ2-2 | TRBV18 | CASSPSSWTGELFF
13 | TRBJ1-1 | TRBV7-2 | CASSTFVDTEAFF
15 | TRBJ1-1 | TRBV10-3 | CAISHIAGQGSEAFF
15 | TRBJ1-4 | TRBV19 | CASSIGKNLNLKLFF
13 | TRBJ2-5 | TRBV3-1/TRBV3-2 | CASSHRGQETQYF
15 | TRBJ1-1 | TRBV4-2 | CASSQVGIGEGEAFF
15 | TRBJ1-5 | TRBV19 | CASSIDGGNNQPQHF
15 | TRBJ2-7 | TRBV7-8 | CASSLVVQGFYEQYF